This T cell receptor (beta chain) was sequenced during a study of Graves' ophthalmopathy and Graves' hyperthyroidism. Across the study: The authors collected peripheral blood at initial diagnosis, before any treatment.

Amplification from RNA transcripts yielded the TCR beta CDR3 regions. An opening RT-PCR round employed HTBI primers and preceded a second-round multiplex PCR. MiXCR was run by TCRdb on the multiplex PCR reads, yielding one entry per CDR3 protein. In the table there are 300,000 to 400,000 distinct CDR3 sequences, under 20% of which are singletons. Moderate-to-severe activity, CAS ≥3, NOSPECS ≥4 and duration under 3 months were recorded for donors with ophthalmopathy. Fresh peripheral blood, 10 ml, was the PBMC source. This clonotype was detected ten times or more. In germline, CDR1 is LNHDA, CDR2 SQIVND (reference sequence). With 6 bases removed from V and 3 bases from J, the gap between germline ends came to 26 bases. The CDR3 loop spans 18 amino acids.

The sequence came from an adult man with Graves' ophthalmopathy. The sequencing input was peripheral blood. The chain is built from TRBV19 and TRBJ2-5; D perhaps matches TRBD2 (6 bases). The CDR3 region has the DNA TGTGCCAGTAGCTTTGGGCGAAGCGGGCCGCGGCGGGAAGAGACCCAGTACTTC. It yields the protein CASSFGRSGPRREETQYF.